This T cell receptor beta chain is from a study of graft-versus-host responses after intestinal transplantation. The method was immunoSEQ multiplex PCR; TCRdb's version includes in-frame clones alone and lacks a portion of them. The table has 15,000 to 20,000 clones, around 87% seen once; the top ten hold 6% to 7%. Bone marrow aspirates were taken post-transplant, from the posterior iliac crest or another site. Overall study findings and caveats: Some GvH clones appeared in ileal mucosa or blood before recipient bone marrow.

In germline, CDR1 is MDHEN, CDR2 SYDVKM. V gave up 4 bases and J gave up 5 bases, with 12 bases separating them. The CDR3 extends over 13 amino acids. In the case of this clone: No antigen is known for it.

The sample in question was bone marrow, obtained less than 130 days after intestinal transplantation. The sequence derives from a human patient who received an intestinal transplant, so some T cells may come from the graft donor. The chain links TRBV28 to TRBJ2-7, with D perhaps TRBD1 (7 bases). The chain's CDR3 is CASSYGRGDEQYF. CDR3 coding DNA: TGTGCCAGCAGTTATGGCAGGGGGGACGAGCAGTACTTC.